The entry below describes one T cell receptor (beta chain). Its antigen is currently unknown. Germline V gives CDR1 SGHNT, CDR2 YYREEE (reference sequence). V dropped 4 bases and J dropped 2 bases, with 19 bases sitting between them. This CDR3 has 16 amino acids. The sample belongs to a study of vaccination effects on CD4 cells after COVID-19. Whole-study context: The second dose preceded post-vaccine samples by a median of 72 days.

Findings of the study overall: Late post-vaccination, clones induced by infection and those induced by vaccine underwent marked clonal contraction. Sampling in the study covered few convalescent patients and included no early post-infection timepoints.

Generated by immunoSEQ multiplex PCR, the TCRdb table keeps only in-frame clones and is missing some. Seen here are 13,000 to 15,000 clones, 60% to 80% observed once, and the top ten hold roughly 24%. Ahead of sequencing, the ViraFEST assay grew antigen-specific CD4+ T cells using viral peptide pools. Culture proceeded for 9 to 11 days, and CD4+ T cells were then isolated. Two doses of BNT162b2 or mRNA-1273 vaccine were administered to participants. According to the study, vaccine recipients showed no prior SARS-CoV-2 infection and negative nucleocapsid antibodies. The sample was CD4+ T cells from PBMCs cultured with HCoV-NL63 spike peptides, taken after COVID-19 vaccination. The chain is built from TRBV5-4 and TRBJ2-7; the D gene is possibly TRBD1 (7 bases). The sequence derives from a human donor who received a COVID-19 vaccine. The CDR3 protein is CASSHPRQGLTYEQYF. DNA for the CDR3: TGTGCCAGCAGCCACCCCAGACAGGGACTTACCTACGAGCAGTACTTC. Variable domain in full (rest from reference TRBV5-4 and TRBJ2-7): ETGVTQSPTHLIKTRGQQVTLRCSSQSGHNTVSWYQQALGQGPQFIFQYYREEENGRGNFPPRFSGLQFPNYSSELNVNALELDDSALYLCASSHPRQGLTYEQYFGPGTRLTVT.